The clone carrying this TCR beta chain has just a few counts. Between the trimmed V and J ends, which lost 2 bases and 7 bases, there was a span of 11 bases. This CDR3 region has 13 residues. This sample was included in a study of patients and donors after allogeneic stem cell transplantation. MiXCR, run by TCRdb on the RT-PCR reads, gives a single entry per CDR3 protein. The sample includes about a million distinct CDR3 sequences, 15% to 20% seen only once; the top ten take under 6.5%. This clonotype originated in a human donor who was either an allogeneic HSCT recipient or a stem cell or donor lymphocyte infusion donor (not recorded which). It is not recorded whose cells these are; they may come from a transplant donor. Source material: blood, either unsorted or a sorted T cell fraction (not recorded which). This sequence joins TRBV12-3 or TRBV12-4 and TRBJ1-2; perhaps TRBD1 as D (5 bases). The CDR3 spells CASSLKGRGGYTF. CDR3 sequence (DNA): TGTGCCAGCAGTTTAAAGGGGAGAGGTGGCTACACCTTC.